The 19 T cell receptor beta chains reported below all come from one sample, sequenced in a study of blood T cell repertoires in COVID-19. Here immunoSEQ multiplex PCR was the method, and the copy in TCRdb shows in-frame clones only, minus some. This repertoire shows about 100,000 clones, roughly 85% found once; its top ten account for 3.5% to 4.5%. Material: peripheral blood. The receptors here all came from a man in his 60s with acute or convalescent COVID-19.

The gene calls are TRBV19 and TRBJ1-5, with 8 bases fitting TRBD1. CDR3 length equals 14 residues. Germline V gene lookup returns CDR1 LNHDA and CDR2 SQIVND (reference sequence). V shed 6 bases and J 2 bases; nucleotides not matched to a gene: 3. In DNA form, the CDR3 reads TGTGCCAGTAGACTGGACAGGGGCAATCAGCCCCAGCATTTT. It yields the protein CASRLDRGNQPQHF. Drawing the rest from reference TRBV19 and TRBJ1-5, the complete variable domain is DGGITQSPKYLFRKEGQNVTLSCEQNLNHDAMYWYRQDPGQGLRLIYYSQIVNDFQKGDIAEGYSVSREKKESFPLTVTSAQKNPTAFYLCASRLDRGNQPQHFGDGTRLSIL.

V usage is TRBV2 and J usage is TRBJ1-5; no clear D. The CDR3 has 13 residues. Per germline, CDR1 SNHLY and CDR2 FYNNEI. Trimming took 3 bases from V and 4 from J, leaving 7 bases between them. CDR3 DNA sequence: TGTGCCAGCAGTGAGGGAGGGAATCAGCCCCAGCATTTT. Encoded protein: CASSEGGNQPQHF.

This chain uses TRBV3-1 (or the pseudogene TRBV3-2) with TRBJ2-5, with 10 bases lining up with TRBD2. The CDR3 is made up of 15 amino acids. The V gene end was trimmed by 1 base and the J gene end by 4 bases; junction bases not matched to a gene: 3. CDR1 is LGHDT, CDR2 YNNKEL, per germline (reference sequence). The CDR3 here is CASSQVRLAGETQYF. The CDR3 DNA is TGTGCCAGCAGCCAAGTGAGACTAGCGGGAGAGACCCAGTACTTC.

The chain joins TRBV6-2 or TRBV6-3 to TRBJ2-1, with 9 positions matching TRBD2. This CDR3 contains 14 residues. Looked up from germline, CDR1 is MNHEY and CDR2 is SVGEGT. The ends lost 5 bases at V and 9 bases at J; junction bases unmatched: 8. CDR3 DNA: TGTGCCAGCAGTGACGGACTAGCGTTAGGTGAGCAGTTCTTC. It yields the protein CASSDGLALGEQFF.

The CDR3 nucleotides read TGTGCCACCAGCAGAGATCAGGAGACAGGCTATGGCTACACCTTC. Translating gives CATSRDQETGYGYTF. This chain uses TRBV15 with TRBJ1-2; D is possibly TRBD1 (6 bases). CDR3 length: 15 residues. With 0 bases removed from V and 4 bases from J, the gap between germline ends came to 12 bases. Germline values: CDR1 LNHNV, CDR2 YYDKDF (reference sequence).

The chain recombines TRBV10-3 with TRBJ2-7; 9 positions agree with TRBD2. V was pared by 7 bases and J by 7 bases, with 8 bases of the junction left unmatched. The germline CDR1 and CDR2 sequences are ENHRY and SYGVKD. The CDR3 length is 13 residues. CDR3 loop: CAITLSGSGEQYF. As DNA, the CDR3 is TGTGCCATCACTCTTAGCGGGAGTGGAGAGCAGTACTTC.

The chain has TRBV6-8 and TRBJ1-3; 9 nucleotides match TRBD1. The CDR3 is 15 amino acids. V shed 8 bases and J 0 bases; nucleotides not matched to a gene: 5. Looked up from germline, CDR1 is MNHGY and CDR2 is SAAAGT. The DNA of the CDR3 is TGTGCCAGCGGGACAGGGCCACACTCTGGAAACACCATATATTTT. Translated, it gives CASGTGPHSGNTIYF.

This clone was observed once. The V call is TRBV6-5, the J call TRBJ1-3, with D perhaps matching TRBD1 (5 bases). CDR1 is MNHEY and CDR2 is SVGAGI in the germline V gene. This CDR3 has 14 amino acids. The germline V and J ends were trimmed by 6 bases and 1 base, with 10 bases remaining between them. CDR3 DNA: TGTGCCAGCAGCACACAGGAGTCTGGAAACACCATATATTTT. This translates into CASSTQESGNTIYF.

The V call is TRBV5-4, the J call TRBJ2-5; weak D call: TRBD2 (5 bases). In germline, CDR1 is SGHNT, CDR2 YYREEE (reference sequence). This CDR3 region has 14 residues. V was cut by 3 bases and J by 2 bases, with 11 bases left in between. CDR3 loop: CASSSPGGQETQYF. In DNA form, the CDR3 reads TGTGCCAGCAGCTCCCCGGGCGGGCAAGAGACCCAGTACTTC.

This clone showed up just a few times. The chain carries TRBV4-1 and TRBJ1-1; D not certain. The germline V gene encodes CDR1 MGHRA and CDR2 YSYEKL. This CDR3 region has 14 residues. V was pared by 4 bases and J by 1 base, with 10 bases between. Here the CDR3 reads CASSRRTGNTEAFF. CDR3 DNA: TGCGCCAGCAGCCGACGGACTGGGAACACTGAAGCTTTCTTT.

A word on this clone: The sample holds other DNA sequences that translate to the same CDR3. The chain couples TRBV5-1 to TRBJ2-1; D is perhaps TRBD1 (6 bases). Germline V gene lookup returns CDR1 SGHRS and CDR2 YFSETQ. The V gene lost 4 bases and the J gene lost 5 bases, with 10 bases spanning the gap. This CDR3 has 13 residues. CDR3 bases: TGCGCCAGCAGCCCGGGACAACACAATGAGCAGTTCTTC. It encodes CASSPGQHNEQFF.

This rearrangement joins TRBV3-1 (or the pseudogene TRBV3-2) to TRBJ2-1; D unresolved. Trimming removed 6 bases at V and 7 bases at J, with 10 bases between. This CDR3 is built from 12 residues. CDR1 LGHDT and CDR2 YNNKEL come from the germline V gene (reference sequence). The CDR3 DNA is TGTGCCAGCAGGTTAACCGGGAATGAGCAGTTCTTC. It yields the protein CASRLTGNEQFF.

V gene TRBV5-4 combines with J gene TRBJ1-2, with 7 bases that match TRBD1. Trimming removed 4 bases from V and 0 bases from J; junction bases left unmatched: 6. From germline, CDR1 is SGHNT and CDR2 YYREEE (reference sequence). The CDR3 is 15 amino acids. The CDR3 loop reads CASSGLGQSNYGYTF. The CDR3 DNA sequence: TGTGCCAGCAGCGGGTTGGGACAGTCTAACTATGGCTACACCTTC.

The CDR3 DNA reads as TGTGCCAGCAGTTCAAGACAGGGTGGTTCACCCCTCCACTTT. Protein: CASSSRQGGSPLHF. The genes are TRBV6-5 and TRBJ1-6, with 7 positions matching TRBD1. V gave up 4 bases and J gave up 9 bases; unmatched junction bases: 6. CDR1 is MNHEY, CDR2 SVGAGI, per germline. The CDR3 loop spans 14 amino acids.

This clone has a single count. The chain couples TRBV5-4 to TRBJ2-4; a possible D gene is TRBD2 (5 bases). Germline CDR1 reads SGHNT; CDR2 reads YYREEE (reference sequence). The CDR3 runs 16 residues. V lost 4 bases and J lost 2, with 16 bases in between. The CDR3 protein is CASSREGPSPKNIQYF. In DNA, the CDR3 is TGTGCCAGCAGCCGGGAAGGCCCTTCCCCCAAAAACATTCAGTACTTC.

The V and J genes are TRBV5-1 and TRBJ2-7, with a tentative D call TRBD1 (5 bases). Germline lookup yields CDR1 SGHRS and CDR2 YFSETQ. V was shortened by 5 bases and J by 1 base, with 13 bases between the two germline ends. The CDR3 consists of 14 residues. This chain's CDR3 is CASRPVGQSYEQYF. The CDR3 DNA follows: TGCGCCAGCAGGCCCGTGGGGCAGTCCTACGAGCAGTACTTC.

The rearrangement uses TRBV10-1 and TRBJ2-7; weak D call: TRBD1 (6 bases). V lost 5 bases and J lost 2, with 10 bases in between. The germline V gene has CDR1 WNHNN and CDR2 SYGVQD (reference sequence). This CDR3 has 13 residues. DNA of the CDR3: TGCGCCAGCAGTTCCACAGGGACCTACGAGCAGTACTTC. Amino acids: CASSSTGTYEQYF.

The rearrangement joins TRBV13 to TRBJ1-2, with D possibly TRBD1 on 6 matching bases. V was clipped by 3 bases and J by 0 bases, with 17 bases between them. CDR1 PRHDT and CDR2 FYEKMQ come from the germline V gene (reference sequence). The CDR3 extends over 17 amino acids. The CDR3: CASSLRDQGLSNYGYTF. The CDR3 DNA follows: TGTGCCAGCAGCTTGAGAGATCAGGGGCTCTCTAACTATGGCTACACCTTC. Complete variable domain (other parts from reference TRBV13 and TRBJ1-2): AAGVIQSPRHLIKEKRETATLKCYPIPRHDTVYWYQQGPGQDPQFLISFYEKMQSDKGSIPDRFSAQQFSDYHSELNMSSLELGDSALYFCASSLRDQGLSNYGYTFGSGTRLTVV.

This clone was counted once. In the same sample, other DNA sequences code for this CDR3. The rearrangement uses TRBV19 and TRBJ2-2; the D gene is possibly TRBD2 (6 bases). CDR3 size: 13 residues. V lost 3 bases and J lost 5, with 7 bases in between. Germline V gene lookup returns CDR1 LNHDA and CDR2 SQIVND (reference sequence). The CDR3 bases are TGTGCCAGTAGTATCCGGGGGACCGGGGAGCTGTTTTTT. It codes for CASSIRGTGELFF.